This T cell receptor beta chain was observed in a study of beta chain features in type 1 diabetes. The study's findings and limits: Moderately but significantly shorter TCRB CDR3s were found in Type 1 diabetes patients in all four CD4+ subsets. Here, the possible influence of HLA type (on TCRB rearrangement) remained unresolved.

Germline CDR1 reads LGHNA; CDR2 reads YNFKEQ. V was shortened by 5 bases and J by 4 bases, with 20 bases between the two germline ends. This CDR3 has 16 residues. As every portion of the isolated RNA was reverse transcribed, the sequencing read expressed TCRB transcripts. Profiling relied on immunoSEQ multiplex PCR, and the TCRdb table lists in-frame clones only, not all of them. The table shows about 620,000 clones, with 15% to 19% occurring only once. Remarks on this clone: What it recognizes is unknown.

This TCR came from a man younger than 35 in good health. The sequenced material came from naive CD4+ T cells from blood. The chain employs TRBV4-2 and TRBJ1-2; D is uncertain. The CDR3 spells CASSSDEDFRPYGYTF. DNA for the CDR3: TGTGCCAGCAGCTCGGACGAGGACTTTCGGCCCTATGGCTACACCTTC.